What follows are 5 T cell receptor beta chains derived from one specimen sequenced in a study of blood T cell repertoires in COVID-19 (dated by TCRdb to about 2020). To prepare the library, the immunoSEQ multiplex PCR assay was applied. Not all clones reach the TCRdb copy of this immuneACCESS table, which keeps in-frame sequences only. Checked studies attribute under half of the gap to unresolved V genes and leave the rest unexplained. The sample profile shows some 350,000 clones; about 87% of them were found once. About 6% of the sample rests with the top ten. Sequencing was carried out using peripheral blood. Receptors were obtained from a woman in her 50s with COVID-19, enrolled during active disease.

This clone was counted between two and nine times. The chain couples TRBV4-2 to TRBJ2-7, with 7 bases aligning to TRBD2. Looked up from germline, CDR1 is LGHNA and CDR2 is YNFKEQ. The J segment lost 0 bases and the V segment lost 3 bases, leaving 5 bases of the junction unmatched. The CDR3 is made up of 15 amino acids. The CDR3 loop reads CASSQPGRSSYEQYF. In DNA form, the CDR3 reads TGTGCCAGCAGCCAGCCCGGGAGGAGCTCCTACGAGCAGTACTTC.

The V gene is TRBV4-1, the J gene TRBJ2-5, with TRBD2 identical over 7 bases. The CDR3 has 16 amino acids. Germline CDR1 MGHRA, CDR2 YSYEKL. The J segment lost 1 base and the V segment lost 1 base, leaving 6 bases of the junction unmatched. In nucleotides, the CDR3 is TGCGCCAGCAGCCAAGGCGGGAGAAGGGCCCAAGAGACCCAGTACTTC. This encodes CASSQGGRRAQETQYF.

This clone was found once. This chain links TRBV6-6 with TRBJ1-5; D gene ambiguous. The CDR3 consists of 17 residues. With 5 bases removed from V and 3 bases from J, the gap between germline ends came to 20 bases. Germline V gives CDR1 MNHNY, CDR2 SVGAGI (reference sequence). The CDR3 region has the DNA TGTGCCAGCAGTCTAATAAAGGAGCCGGGGAACAATCAGCCCCAGCATTTT. As protein: CASSLIKEPGNNQPQHF.

The V gene is TRBV27, the J gene TRBJ2-3; 8 bases line up with TRBD2. Germline V gene sequence: CDR1 MNHEY, CDR2 SMNVEV (reference sequence). This CDR3 region has 14 residues. V shed 4 bases and J 4 bases; nucleotides not matched to a gene: 4. The CDR3 loop is CASSSSGWADTQYF. The DNA of the CDR3 is TGTGCCAGCAGTTCTAGCGGGTGGGCAGATACGCAGTATTTT.

V usage is TRBV4-1 and J usage is TRBJ1-2; TRBD1 matches 7 bases. J gave up 4 bases and V 0 bases, and 2 bases lay outside the gene matches. CDR3 length: 14 residues. CDR1 and CDR2 from the germline V gene are MGHRA and YSYEKL. The CDR3 nucleotides are TGCGCCAGCAGCCAAGACAGGGGGATCTATGGCTACACCTTC. Amino acids: CASSQDRGIYGYTF.